One sample yielded the 23 T cell receptor beta chains listed below, sequenced in a study of cytomegalovirus exposure and HLA in healthy donors. PCR amplification relied on 60 Vbeta primers (plus 13 Jbeta primers). TCRdb's copy holds only in-frame clones and misses some; the assay was immunoSEQ multiplex PCR. Counted here are some 180,000 clones, around 76% occurring once; the ten biggest clones make up 2% to 2.5%. Sequenced sample: PBMCs. The source is a woman younger than 45 in good health and CMV-seropositive.

The chain couples TRBV7-2 to TRBJ2-3; TRBD1 aligns across 10 bases. Germline CDR1 SGHTA, CDR2 FQGNSA. V was pared by 4 bases and J by 6 bases, with 4 bases of the junction left unmatched. This CDR3 is 14 amino acids long. CDR3 loop: CASSSTGGSDTQYF. The CDR3 DNA sequence: TGTGCCAGCAGCTCGACAGGGGGCAGTGATACGCAGTATTTT.

In its sample, this clone was seen a few times. V gene TRBV9 combines with J gene TRBJ1-2; perhaps TRBD1 as D (6 bases). The CDR3 is 14 amino acids. Germline CDR1 is SGDLS and CDR2 is YYNGEE. V gave up 1 base and J gave up 3 bases, with 10 bases separating them. The DNA of the CDR3 is TGTGCCAGCAGCGTAACGACAGGAGACTATGGCTACACCTTC. Its protein is CASSVTTGDYGYTF. Full variable domain (outside the CDR3, taken from reference TRBV9 and TRBJ1-2): DSGVTQTPKHLITATGQRVTLRCSPRSGDLSVYWYQQSLDQGLQFLIQYYNGEERAKGNILERFSAQQFPDLHSELNLSSLELGDSALYFCASSVTTGDYGYTFGSGTRLTVV.

V is TRBV6-5 and J is TRBJ2-5; TRBD1 agrees at 7 bases. The CDR3 runs 14 residues. CDR1 MNHEY and CDR2 SVGAGI come from the germline V gene. V trimming: 5 bases; J trimming: 11 bases; junction bases outside the gene matches: 14. The CDR3 is CASSLGGERKEQYF. The CDR3 region has the DNA TGTGCCAGCAGTCTAGGGGGCGAACGGAAAGAGCAGTACTTC.

The chain employs TRBV28 and TRBJ2-2; 10 nucleotides match TRBD1. Germline V CDR1 and CDR2: MDHEN, SYDVKM. The CDR3 contains 13 residues. The junction had 7 bases not matched to a gene; V was cut back by 7 bases and J by 11 bases. The DNA for the CDR3 is TGTGCCAGCAACCGGGACAGGGGAGGTGAGCTGTTTTTT. Translating gives CASNRDRGGELFF.

The chain combines TRBV6-5 with TRBJ1-1; 9 bases are shared with TRBD1. The CDR3 covers 13 residues. Germline V gene sequence: CDR1 MNHEY, CDR2 SVGAGI. Trimming took 7 bases from V and 6 from J; bases not matched to a gene: 6. The CDR3 loop is CASTSTGGPEAFF. The DNA of the CDR3 is TGTGCCAGCACCTCAACAGGGGGCCCTGAAGCTTTCTTT.

The chain carries TRBV7-8 and TRBJ2-2; 8 bases fit TRBD1. This CDR3 contains 17 residues. Germline V gene sequence: CDR1 SGHVS, CDR2 FQNEAQ. With V trimmed by 5 bases and J by 0 bases, 8 bases remained unmatched. The DNA for the CDR3 is TGTGCCAGCAGCGAGGGCCCGGGACAGGCGAACACCGGGGAGCTGTTTTTT. It encodes CASSEGPGQANTGELFF.

This sequence joins TRBV9 and TRBJ1-1; the match to TRBD1 covers 10 bases. Germline CDR1 is SGDLS and CDR2 is YYNGEE. The CDR3 covers 16 residues. V lost 2 bases to trimming and J lost 5 bases; unmatched junction nucleotides: 9. CDR3 sequence: CASSVQQGQGGTEAFF. The CDR3 DNA reads TGTGCCAGCAGCGTCCAGCAAGGACAGGGGGGTACTGAAGCTTTCTTT. The complete variable domain, with remaining parts taken from reference TRBV9 and TRBJ1-1, reads DSGVTQTPKHLITATGQRVTLRCSPRSGDLSVYWYQQSLDQGLQFLIQYYNGEERAKGNILERFSAQQFPDLHSELNLSSLELGDSALYFCASSVQQGQGGTEAFFGQGTRLTVV.

This clone occurred a few times. Here the CDR3 reads CASSSESWREQYF. The CDR3 nucleotides read TGTGCCAGCAGCTCTGAATCTTGGCGGGAGCAGTACTTC. The chain is built from TRBV7-2 and TRBJ2-7; D is unclear. CDR1 SGHTA and CDR2 FQGNSA come from the germline V gene. V was cut by 4 bases and J by 7 bases, with 14 bases left in between. The CDR3 is made up of 13 amino acids.

The V gene is TRBV28, the J gene TRBJ1-1, with 10 bases that match TRBD1. V lost 5 bases, J lost 4 bases, and 10 bases stayed unmatched. The CDR3 spans 16 residues. CDR1 and CDR2 from the germline V gene are MDHEN and SYDVKM. DNA for the CDR3: TGTGCCAGCAGTCGCCCGACAGGGGGCGGCGGCACTGAAGCTTTCTTT. It translates to CASSRPTGGGGTEAFF. Filled out from reference TRBV28 and TRBJ1-1, the complete variable domain reads DVKVTQSSRYLVKRTGEKVFLECVQDMDHENMFWYRQDPGLGLRLIYFSYDVKMKEKGDIPEGYSVSREKKERFSLILESASTNQTSMYLCASSRPTGGGGTEAFFGQGTRLTVV.

The chain links TRBV7-2 to TRBJ1-6; D is undetermined. Germline-derived CDR1 and CDR2 are SGHTA and FQGNSA. The length of the CDR3 is 16 residues. V dropped 2 bases and J dropped 5 bases, with 13 bases sitting between them. As DNA, the CDR3 is TGTGCCAGCAGCTTAATCGGTGGGCATAATAATTCACCCCTCCACTTT. Amino acids: CASSLIGGHNNSPLHF.

V usage is TRBV9 and J usage is TRBJ1-1; D is ambiguous. This CDR3 is 13 amino acids long. Germline V CDR1 and CDR2: SGDLS, YYNGEE. Trimming removed 0 bases at V and 4 bases at J, with 7 bases between. The CDR3 loop reads CASSVVTGTEAFF. The CDR3 DNA follows: TGTGCCAGCAGCGTAGTTACGGGCACTGAAGCTTTCTTT.

V is TRBV7-2 and J is TRBJ1-6, with 9 bases aligning to TRBD1. V gave up 1 base and J gave up 7 bases; unmatched junction bases: 11. CDR1 is SGHTA and CDR2 is FQGNSA in the germline V gene. This CDR3 spans 18 amino acids. The CDR3 nucleotides are TGTGCCAGCAGCTTAGTTGCCCTGAGAGGACAGGGGAATTCACCCCTCCACTTT. This translates into CASSLVALRGQGNSPLHF.

V and J are TRBV10-2 and TRBJ1-2, with 7 nucleotides matching TRBD1. Germline V gene data show CDR1 as WSHSY and CDR2 as SAAADI. The length of the CDR3 is 15 residues. The V gene end was trimmed by 0 bases and the J gene end by 4 bases; junction bases not matched to a gene: 5. The CDR3 loop is CASSESYRGGYGYTF. In nucleotides, the CDR3 is TGCGCCAGCAGTGAGTCGTACAGGGGTGGCTATGGCTACACCTTC.

The chain links TRBV18 to TRBJ1-5; D gene ambiguous. The CDR3 has 13 residues. V lost 2 bases and J lost 4, with 6 bases in between. Germline CDR1 and CDR2: KGHSH and LQKENI. The DNA of the CDR3 is TGTGCCAGCTCACCAGGGCAGAATCAGCCCCAGCATTTT. It yields the protein CASSPGQNQPQHF. Variable domain in full (rest from reference TRBV18 and TRBJ1-5): NAGVMQNPRHLVRRRGQEARLRCSPMKGHSHVYWYRQLPEEGLKFMVYLQKENIIDESGMPKERFSAEFPKEGPSILRIQQVVRGDSAAYFCASSPGQNQPQHFGDGTRLSIL.

In its sample, this clone was seen a few times. This chain connects TRBV10-3 to TRBJ1-6; D gene ambiguous. The CDR3 has 16 amino acids. V was trimmed by 4 bases and J by 9 bases, leaving 19 bases between them. Germline CDR1 ENHRY, CDR2 SYGVKD. CDR3 protein: CAISGATNVRGSPLHF. As DNA, the CDR3 is TGTGCCATCAGTGGGGCGACAAACGTTCGGGGTTCACCCCTCCACTTT.

The gene calls are TRBV4-3 and TRBJ2-1; 8 nucleotides align to TRBD1. The CDR3 is 16 residues long. Germline values: CDR1 LGHNA, CDR2 YSLEER. V gave up 0 bases and J gave up 9 bases; unmatched junction bases: 10. CDR3 nucleotide sequence: TGCGCCAGCAGCCAAGATGTGGGACAGGAGGCCCCTGAGCAGTTCTTC. It codes for CASSQDVGQEAPEQFF.

J is TRBJ2-7 and V is TRBV27; D is perhaps TRBD1 (6 bases). Germline V gives CDR1 MNHEY, CDR2 SMNVEV (reference sequence). The CDR3 consists of 17 residues. Between the trimmed V and J ends, which lost 7 bases and 2 bases, there was a span of 24 bases. The CDR3 loop is CASTLRGITGTPYEQYF. CDR3 nucleotide sequence: TGTGCCAGCACCTTGAGGGGGATTACAGGGACACCCTACGAGCAGTACTTC.

This clone has just a few counts. The genes are TRBV2 and TRBJ2-1; 8 nucleotides match TRBD1. CDR1 is SNHLY and CDR2 is FYNNEI in the germline V gene. V was pared by 6 bases and J by 0 bases, with 4 bases of the junction left unmatched. The CDR3 has 15 amino acids. The CDR3 loop reads CASRKDRGSYNEQFF. The CDR3 nucleotides are TGTGCCAGCAGAAAAGACAGGGGCTCCTACAATGAGCAGTTCTTC.

The chain recombines TRBV9 with TRBJ2-3, with 9 bases aligning to TRBD2. Trimming removed 3 bases from V and 2 bases from J; junction bases left unmatched: 7. The CDR3 runs to 16 residues. Germline V gives CDR1 SGDLS, CDR2 YYNGEE. DNA for the CDR3: TGTGCCAGCAGCGGTAGCGGGGGACCTAACACAGATACGCAGTATTTT. Protein product: CASSGSGGPNTDTQYF.

The chain carries TRBV6-5 and TRBJ1-6; D remains unclear. This CDR3 is 14 amino acids long. CDR1 is MNHEY and CDR2 is SVGAGI in the germline V gene. The V gene lost 8 bases and the J gene lost 0 bases, with 8 bases spanning the gap. CDR3 sequence (DNA): TGTGCCAGCGCAATGAGCTCCTATAATTCACCCCTCCACTTT. Protein: CASAMSSYNSPLHF.

This sequence joins TRBV5-1 and TRBJ1-4; a weak D match, TRBD1 (5 bases). CDR1 is SGHRS, CDR2 YFSETQ, per germline. The germline V and J ends were trimmed by 0 bases and 0 bases, with 12 bases remaining between them. The CDR3 has 17 residues. The CDR3 DNA reads TGCGCCAGCAGCTTGGGGGTGTCGGGGGCAACTAATGAAAAACTGTTTTTT. Translated, it gives CASSLGVSGATNEKLFF. Filled out from reference TRBV5-1 and TRBJ1-4, the complete variable domain reads KAGVTQTPRYLIKTRGQQVTLSCSPISGHRSVSWYQQTPGQGLQFLFEYFSETQRNKGNFPGRFSGRQFSNSRSEMNVSTLELGDSALYLCASSLGVSGATNEKLFFGSGTQLSVL.

This clone was seen more than once but under ten times. J is TRBJ1-5 and V is TRBV11-2, with 10 positions matching TRBD1. J gave up 5 bases and V 5 bases, and 3 bases lay outside the gene matches. Per germline, CDR1 SGHAT and CDR2 FQNNGV. There are 14 residues in the CDR3. Here the CDR3 reads CASSAGTGDQPQHF. DNA of the CDR3: TGTGCCAGCAGCGCCGGGACAGGGGATCAGCCCCAGCATTTT.

This clone was observed a handful of times. This chain joins TRBV4-2 and TRBJ2-6, with D unresolved. The V gene lost 0 bases and the J gene lost 0 bases, with 6 bases spanning the gap. The germline gives CDR1 LGHNA, CDR2 YNFKEQ. The CDR3 covers 16 residues. In nucleotides, the CDR3 is TGTGCCAGCAGCCAAGATACTAACTCTGGGGCCAACGTCCTGACTTTC. Translation: CASSQDTNSGANVLTF.